Sequencing of this T cell receptor beta chain was carried out in a study of T cells expressing NK-cell markers. Study overall: All TCR beta repertoires analysed originated from sorted CD3+CD56+NKG2C+, CD3+CD56+NKG2C- and CD3+CD56-NKG2C+ T cells. Seropositivity for HCMV was found in seven of the eight sequenced donors, with one seronegative.

The TCR beta cDNA came from 5'RACE template switching with UMIs. After re-calling the 5' RACE reads, TCRdb lists one entry per CDR3 protein, DNA absent. Its clone listing holds over 350,000 distinct CDR3 sequences. Germline V gene data show CDR1 as MRHNA and CDR2 as SNTAGT. There are 15 residues in the CDR3. This TCR came from a woman in her fifties or sixties in good health. The chain uses TRBV6-4 and TRBJ2-1; lacking DNA, the TRBD2 call made by TCRdb goes unchecked. What was sequenced was blood T cells: a sorted CD56 or NKG2C T cell subset, CD4+ or CD8+ T cells, or bulk PBMC T cells (not recorded which). The CDR3 sequence is CASSEIAEANNEQFF.